Listed below are T cell receptor beta chains from one sample, sequenced in a study of CD8 T cells in ankylosing spondylitis. TCRdb reprocessed the 5' RACE reads via MiXCR and lists one record per CDR3 protein. Of about 130,000 distinct CDR3 sequences detected, about a tenth appear once; the ten largest clones hold 2.5% to 3.5%. Sequenced sample: blood, either unsorted or a sorted T cell fraction (not recorded which). These receptors were taken from a male donor with ankylosing spondylitis or in good health (not recorded which). The CDR3 runs from the conserved cysteine through the conserved F or W. A D gene is named only where the DNA matches it firmly. Size is stated for part of the rows, as once, few or many counts, or as a class when the clone is expanded.

j_gene,v_gene,len,d_gene,abundance,CDR3aa,CDR3nt
TRBJ2-7,TRBV7-2,15,.,.,CASSHTWDEQREQYF,TGTGCCAGCAGCCACACTTGGGACGAACAAAGGGAGCAGTACTTC
TRBJ1-6,TRBV20-1,11,.,.,CSARSGSPLHF,TGCAGTGCTCGGAGTGGTTCACCCCTCCACTTT
TRBJ1-2,TRBV5-1,14,TRBD1,.,CASSPPGTGNGYTF,TGCGCCAGCAGCCCTCCCGGGACAGGGAATGGCTACACCTTC
TRBJ2-7,TRBV28,11,.,.,CATHSRYEQYF,TGTGCCACCCATTCTCGCTACGAGCAGTACTTC
TRBJ1-5,TRBV7-2,15,.,few,CASSLQGTNNQPQHF,TGTGCCAGCAGCTTGCAGGGGACTAACAATCAGCCCCAGCATTTT
TRBJ2-1,TRBV13,18,TRBD2,.,CASSLGRTSGISYNEQFF,TGTGCCAGCAGTTTAGGCCGGACTAGCGGTATCTCCTACAATGAGCAGTTCTTC
TRBJ1-1,TRBV4-3,14,TRBD1,many,CASSELDRDTEAFF,TGCGCCAGCAGCGAACTGGACAGGGACACTGAAGCTTTCTTT
TRBJ2-5,TRBV4-2,15,TRBD1,.,CASSQPGGAQETQYF,TGTGCCAGCAGCCAGCCAGGGGGCGCCCAAGAGACCCAGTACTTC
TRBJ1-5,TRBV20-1,13,TRBD1,many,CSASGTGNQPQHF,TGCAGTGCTTCCGGGACAGGGAATCAGCCCCAGCATTTT
TRBJ2-7,TRBV3-1,13,.,many,CASSPSGAYEQYF,TGTGCCAGCAGCCCCTCAGGGGCCTACGAGCAGTACTTC
TRBJ2-7,TRBV5-1,14,.,.,CASSLEGGLNEQYF,TGCGCCAGCAGCTTGGAGGGGGGGCTCAACGAGCAGTACTTC
TRBJ2-7,TRBV4-1,16,.,many,CASSQDLDPLNYEQYF,TGCGCCAGCAGCCAAGATCTGGATCCCCTTAACTACGAGCAGTACTTC
TRBJ2-3,TRBV7-9,13,.,few,CATGPDGTDTQYF,TGTGCCACGGGGCCGGATGGCACAGATACGCAGTATTTT
TRBJ1-1,TRBV20-1,16,TRBD1,many,CSARRQGGWMNTEAFF,TGCAGTGCTAGAAGACAGGGAGGTTGGATGAACACTGAAGCTTTCTTT
TRBJ2-7,TRBV20-1,15,TRBD2,many,CSATSGRGSPTQQYF,TGCAGTGCAACTAGCGGGAGGGGATCTCCTACGCAGCAGTACTTC
TRBJ2-3,TRBV20-1,12,.,many,CSEGSGTDTQYF,TGCAGTGAAGGGTCCGGCACAGATACGCAGTATTTT
TRBJ2-2,TRBV29-1,14,.,.,CSVVGVVNTGELFF,TGCAGCGTTGTTGGGGTTGTGAACACCGGGGAGCTGTTTTTT
TRBJ2-3,TRBV18,21,.,many,CASSPPRDSKSGTTSTDTQYF,TGTGCCAGCTCACCACCTCGGGACAGCAAAAGCGGGACTACTAGCACAGATACGCAGTATTTT
TRBJ2-3,TRBV7-6,18,.,many,CASSVQNQGLGSTDTQYF,TGTGCCAGCAGCGTTCAAAACCAGGGCTTGGGGAGCACAGATACGCAGTATTTT
TRBJ2-7,TRBV28,11,.,many,CASSLRWEQYF,TGTGCCAGCAGTCTCCGGTGGGAGCAGTACTTC
TRBJ2-3,TRBV27,15,TRBD1,many,CASSSGQGDTDTQYF,TGTGCCAGCAGTTCCGGACAGGGCGACACAGATACGCAGTATTTT
TRBJ2-7,TRBV20-1,13,.,few,CSARGDWRYEQYF,TGCAGTGCTAGAGGAGACTGGAGATACGAGCAGTACTTC
TRBJ2-1,TRBV11-1,15,.,many,CASSRGRVAYNEQFF,TGTGCCAGCTCAAGGGGGAGGGTCGCCTACAATGAGCAGTTCTTC
TRBJ2-3,TRBV30,14,.,few,CAWSGTSWTDTQYF,TGTGCCTGGAGTGGAACCTCTTGGACAGATACGCAGTATTTT
TRBJ2-7,TRBV18,14,TRBD1,many,CASSRTGYLYEQYF,TGTGCCAGCTCAAGGACAGGGTACCTCTACGAGCAGTACTTC
TRBJ2-1,TRBV29-1,13,TRBD2,few,CSVALAGEGEQFF,TGCAGCGTTGCACTAGCGGGGGAAGGGGAGCAGTTCTTC
TRBJ2-7,TRBV6-2/TRBV6-3,13,.,many,CASKYTGHYEQYF,TGTGCCAGCAAGTACACAGGCCACTACGAGCAGTACTTC
TRBJ2-7,TRBV2,13,.,many,CASSEKSAYEQYF,TGTGCCAGCAGTGAGAAGTCGGCCTACGAGCAGTACTTC
TRBJ2-3,TRBV4-3,16,.,many,CASSQGGSGSTDTQYF,TGCGCCAGCAGCCAAGGGGGATCGGGGAGCACAGATACGCAGTATTTT
TRBJ2-7,TRBV29-1,13,.,few,CSVDGGLPYEQYF,TGCAGCGTTGATGGGGGGTTACCCTACGAGCAGTACTTC
TRBJ2-1,TRBV11-2,15,.,many,CASSLAGVYYNEQFF,TGTGCCAGCAGCTTAGCGGGAGTGTACTACAATGAGCAGTTCTTC
TRBJ2-3,TRBV20-1,15,TRBD2,.,CSALSTSGGTDTQYF,TGCAGTGCTCTTTCGACTAGCGGAGGCACAGATACGCAGTATTTT
TRBJ2-1,TRBV28,13,.,.,CATRTERNNEQFF,TGTGCCACCCGGACGGAAAGGAACAATGAGCAGTTCTTC
TRBJ2-3,TRBV11-2,12,.,many,CASSLEDNTQYF,TGTGCCAGCAGCTTAGAGGATAATACGCAGTATTTT
TRBJ2-3,TRBV24-1,15,TRBD1,many,CATSVDRGGADTQYF,TGTGCCACCAGTGTCGACAGGGGTGGTGCAGATACGCAGTATTTT
TRBJ2-3,TRBV21-1,19,.,many,CASSKAGTGEVPSTDTQYF,TGTGCCAGCAGCAAAGCGGGGACAGGGGAGGTTCCCAGCACAGATACGCAGTATTTT
TRBJ2-1,TRBV7-2,14,TRBD2,many,CASSRLAQDNEQFF,TGTGCCAGCAGCCGACTAGCGCAAGACAATGAGCAGTTCTTC
TRBJ1-6,TRBV2,14,TRBD1,many,CASRGDRGRSPLHF,TGTGCCAGCAGAGGGGACAGGGGTCGTTCACCCCTCCACTTT
TRBJ2-5,TRBV18,14,TRBD1,many,CASSPRTGQETQYF,TGTGCCAGCTCACCCCGGACAGGGCAAGAGACCCAGTACTTC
TRBJ1-1,TRBV7-2,15,TRBD1,many,CASSRRTGPDTEAFF,TGTGCCAGCAGCCGGCGGACAGGACCTGACACTGAAGCTTTCTTT
TRBJ2-7,TRBV9,12,TRBD2,many,CASSVSGGEQYF,TGTGCCAGCAGCGTCTCGGGGGGAGAGCAGTACTTC
TRBJ2-1,TRBV7-6,15,TRBD2,many,CASSSGLAVYNEQFF,TGTGCCAGCAGCTCGGGCCTAGCGGTATACAATGAGCAGTTCTTC
TRBJ2-7,TRBV5-1,17,.,.,CASSLTFRGRVDYEQYF,TGCGCCAGCAGCTTGACGTTTCGGGGCAGGGTTGACTACGAGCAGTACTTC
TRBJ2-7,TRBV27,16,TRBD2,few,CASREGPGGFSYEQYF,TGTGCCAGCAGAGAAGGGCCGGGAGGATTCTCCTACGAGCAGTACTTC
TRBJ2-1,TRBV29-1,15,.,.,CSVGGWVSPNNEQFF,TGCAGCGTTGGCGGGTGGGTTAGCCCAAACAATGAGCAGTTCTTC
TRBJ2-1,TRBV4-2,15,TRBD1,many,CASSRPGQLYNEQFF,TGTGCCAGCAGCCGCCCGGGACAGCTCTACAATGAGCAGTTCTTC
TRBJ2-7,TRBV29-1,10,TRBD1,many,CSGTGGEQYF,TGCAGCGGGACAGGGGGCGAGCAGTACTTC
TRBJ2-7,TRBV29-1,14,TRBD1,.,CSVLLDRGGYEQYF,TGCAGCGTTTTACTGGACAGGGGAGGGTACGAGCAGTACTTC
TRBJ2-5,TRBV27,17,.,many,CASSPYEGPTYQETQYF,TGTGCCAGCAGTCCGTATGAGGGGCCCACGTACCAAGAGACCCAGTACTTC
TRBJ2-1,TRBV7-3,15,TRBD1,many,CASSPGTGAYNEQFF,TGTGCCAGCAGCCCCGGGACAGGGGCCTACAATGAGCAGTTCTTC
TRBJ2-1,TRBV20-1,13,.,many,CSATVGNYNEQFF,TGCAGTGCTACGGTGGGGAATTACAATGAGCAGTTCTTC
TRBJ2-1,TRBV11-2,16,TRBD2,few,CASSLVGTRSYNEQFF,TGTGCCAGCAGCTTAGTCGGGACTAGGTCCTACAATGAGCAGTTCTTC
TRBJ1-6,TRBV7-2,12,.,.,CASSLDNSPLHF,TGTGCCAGCAGCTTGGATAATTCACCCCTCCACTTT
TRBJ2-1,TRBV7-2,14,TRBD2,many,CASSPGTTVHEQFF,TGTGCCAGCAGCCCGGGGACTACGGTCCATGAGCAGTTCTTC
TRBJ2-1,TRBV5-1,16,TRBD2,.,CASSLVVLAGYNEQFF,TGCGCCAGCAGCTTAGTCGTCCTAGCGGGATACAATGAGCAGTTCTTC
TRBJ1-1,TRBV7-2,14,TRBD1,many,CASSSQGVDTEAFF,TGTGCCAGCAGCTCTCAGGGGGTTGACACTGAAGCTTTCTTT
TRBJ1-4,TRBV6-1,15,.,many,CASRSFLTTNEKLFF,TGTGCCAGCAGATCCTTTCTGACAACTAATGAAAAACTGTTTTTT